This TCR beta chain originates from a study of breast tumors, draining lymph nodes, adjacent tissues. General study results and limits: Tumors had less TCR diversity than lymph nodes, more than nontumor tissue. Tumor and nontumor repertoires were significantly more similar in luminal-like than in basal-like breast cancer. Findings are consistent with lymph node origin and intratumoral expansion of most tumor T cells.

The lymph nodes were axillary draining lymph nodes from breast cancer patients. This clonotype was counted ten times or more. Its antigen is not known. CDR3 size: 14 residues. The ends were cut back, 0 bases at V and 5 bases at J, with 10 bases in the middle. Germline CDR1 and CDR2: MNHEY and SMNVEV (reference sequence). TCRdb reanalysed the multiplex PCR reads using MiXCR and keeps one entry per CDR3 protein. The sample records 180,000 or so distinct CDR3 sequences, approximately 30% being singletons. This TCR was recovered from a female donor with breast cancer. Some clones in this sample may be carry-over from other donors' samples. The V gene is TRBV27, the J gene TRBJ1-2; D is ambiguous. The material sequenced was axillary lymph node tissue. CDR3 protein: CASSLSGGVYGYTF. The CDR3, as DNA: TGTGCCAGCAGTTTATCAGGTGGAGTATATGGCTACACCTTC.